The sequence of this T cell receptor (beta chain) was determined in a study of cytomegalovirus exposure and HLA in healthy donors. Study as a whole: HLA-typed donors were the source of some 85 million unique TCRs, which an early data release held. The study, taken as a whole, reports: HLA alleles showed associations with approximately 15,000 TCR beta sequences in a later analysis, at a 0.05 false discovery rate.

Vbeta (60) and Jbeta (13) primers were used in the PCR. Method: immunoSEQ multiplex PCR; TCRdb's copy keeps in-frame clones and lacks some. The sample yields about 150,000 clones, roughly 81% seen once. Likely unrecorded immune exposures existed in these nominally healthy donors. The CDR3 contains 13 residues. V dropped 7 bases and J dropped 6 bases, with 16 bases sitting between them. CDR1 is MNHEY and CDR2 is SMNVEV in the germline V gene (reference sequence). Concerning this clone itself: Its antigen is unknown.

This clonotype originated in a girl between 10 and 17 years old in good health and CMV-seropositive. Sample: PBMCs. The J gene is TRBJ2-7, the V gene TRBV27; D call uncertain. CDR3 DNA: TGTGCCAGCACGAAATCGGGTGGCCTCGAGCAGTACTTC. This translates into CASTKSGGLEQYF.